This T cell receptor (beta chain) was documented in a study of blood T cells in healthy people across ages. With 3 bases removed from V and 0 bases from J, the gap between germline ends came to 15 bases. This CDR3 has 17 amino acids. Together with a sample-barcoded 5' primer, a J-beta primer mix was included in a second PCR lasting about 7 to 11 cycles. TCRdb processed the 5' RACE reads anew with MiXCR; each CDR3 protein has one entry. The sample has around 990,000 distinct CDR3 sequences; approximately 25% are singletons. The same data also went into a second study, on T cells of mothers and their children. That paper adds: Within related and unrelated pairs, thymic selection shapes TCR recombination output in a similar way.

The origin of this receptor is a girl aged 2-10 years in good health. The V gene is TRBV12-3 or TRBV12-4, the J gene TRBJ1-5, with a tentative D call TRBD1 (6 bases). Sequenced input: blood. CDR3 in DNA: TGTGCCAGCAGTTTCTCTAGGACAGAGTATAGCAATCAGCCCCAGCATTTT. Residues: CASSFSRTEYSNQPQHF.